This record looks at one T cell receptor (beta chain) sequence and its context. The antigen remains unidentified. The entry originates in a study of T cells expressing NK-cell markers. About the research overall: With respect to HCMV, most of the eight sequenced donors were seropositive, and one was seronegative.

CDR1 and CDR2 (germline): LNHDA, SQIVND (reference sequence). CDR3 size: 14 residues. Study results and caveats: The share of CD8+ T cells held by dominant NKG2C+ clonotypes was about 1.0-7.5% in several donors. In a few donors, dominant clonotypes made up about 28.3-65% of CD3+CD56-NKG2C+ cells.

TCRdb re-called the 5' RACE reads and gives one entry per CDR3 protein, without DNA. The repertoire table contains about 260,000 distinct CDR3 sequences. The sequencing sample was made of blood T cells: a sorted CD56 or NKG2C T cell subset, CD4+ or CD8+ T cells, or bulk PBMC T cells (not recorded which). V gene TRBV19 combines with J gene TRBJ1-1. This sequence originates from a man younger than 30 in good health. This CDR3 reads CASSTAGPALEAFF.